This T cell receptor (beta chain) was recovered during a study of blood T cell repertoires in COVID-19. Overall study context: Sites across the United States, Italy and Spain contributed samples from acute and convalescent COVID-19. PBMCs, B-cell-depleted T cells, or T cells provided the cDNA or gDNA that made up the material.

Ages ranged from about 18 to 89 years, with residence in 24 US areas. The germline V gene encodes CDR1 LGHNT and CDR2 FRNRAP. This CDR3 is built from 13 residues. Trimming took off 1 base at V and 11 bases at J, with 9 bases between the two ends. Sequencing was performed with immunoSEQ multiplex PCR; in TCRdb, only in-frame clones are kept and a portion is missing. The sample shows about 400,000 clones, roughly 87% of them seen only once. Source material: PBMCs or T cells enriched from blood (not recorded which). The V gene is TRBV12-5, the J gene TRBJ1-6; D is undetermined. The source of this sequence is a woman between 40 and 50 years old with acute COVID-19. The CDR3 DNA sequence: TGTGCTAGTGGTTTGGACCCCGAGGCACCCCTCCACTTT. Translating it yields CASGLDPEAPLHF.